This TCR beta chain was profiled in a study of T-cell memory formation after mild COVID-19. Background on the study: Largely donor-specific sequence clusters came from two donors. Study-wide points: Day 15 to 85 contracting clones showed balanced CD4/CD8; later expanders leaned CD4+.

5'RACE with constant-segment primers built TCRalpha and TCRbeta cDNA libraries with UMIs. A single record per CDR3 protein comes from TCRdb applying MiXCR to the 5' RACE reads. The sample contains hundreds of thousands of distinct CDR3 sequences, approximately 15% of which appear only once. The CDR3 has 15 amino acids. Between the trimmed V and J ends, which lost 1 base and 3 bases, there was a span of 10 bases. In germline, CDR1 is SGHTA, CDR2 FQGNSA. This clonotype has a handful of counts. Its antigen is as yet unknown. The sequenced material came from PBMCs or a T cell subset sorted from them (not recorded which). V is TRBV7-2 and J is TRBJ1-5; D is uncertain. The receptor comes from a man aged 18 to 30 who had mild COVID-19 (a few samples of this study predate the infection). Cell type and time point are not known. The CDR3 DNA reads as TGTGCCAGCAGCTTAGTTGGATGGGACAATCAGCCCCAGCATTTT. This sequence encodes CASSLVGWDNQPQHF.